This T cell receptor (beta chain) comes out of a study of metastatic and nonmetastatic thyroid tumors. Overall study context: Blood and tumor or nodule tissue repertoires from malignant and benign thyroid patients were compared.

This clone has at least ten counts. The antigen is undetermined. No patient received treatment before thyroid surgery. Source study methods: Between-group CDR3 differences, defined by clinicopathological status, yielded a distant-metastasis classifier for papillary thyroid cancer. TCRdb re-analyzed the PCR reads through MiXCR. TCRdb's processing, not the authors', yielded these V and J calls. Of 50,000 to 60,000 clones in the sample, 17% were seen once. Trimming cost V 8 bases and J 8 bases; bases outside gene matches: 14. Germline lookup yields CDR1 SGHAT and CDR2 FQNNGV. The length of the CDR3 is 16 residues. General study findings and limits: Malignant thyroid tumors reportedly exceeded benign nodules significantly in TCR beta diversity, with the difference appearing in blood and tumor.

This chain links TRBV11-2 with TRBJ2-1, with 11 bases that match TRBD2. Material for sequencing was blood. The sequence came from a female donor with papillary thyroid cancer or a benign thyroid nodule (not recorded which). Some clones in this sample may be carry-over from other donors' samples. CDR3 region: CASEALAGGISDEQFF. Here the CDR3 DNA reads TGTGCCAGCGAGGCCCTAGCGGGAGGTATTTCCGATGAGCAGTTCTTC.